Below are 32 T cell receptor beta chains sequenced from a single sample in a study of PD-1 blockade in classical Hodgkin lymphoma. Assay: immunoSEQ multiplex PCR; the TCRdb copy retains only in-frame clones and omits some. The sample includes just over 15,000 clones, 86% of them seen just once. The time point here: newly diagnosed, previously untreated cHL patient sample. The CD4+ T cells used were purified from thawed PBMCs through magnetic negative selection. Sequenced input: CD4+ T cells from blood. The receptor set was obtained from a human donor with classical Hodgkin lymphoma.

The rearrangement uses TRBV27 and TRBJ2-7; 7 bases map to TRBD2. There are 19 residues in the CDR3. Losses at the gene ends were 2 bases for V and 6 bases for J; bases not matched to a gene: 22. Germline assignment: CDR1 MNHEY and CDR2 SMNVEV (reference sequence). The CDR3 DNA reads TGTGCCAGCAGTTTAGTGTCGGGAGGAAAGAGGACTTCTGTAGGCGAGCAGTACTTC. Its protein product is CASSLVSGGKRTSVGEQYF.

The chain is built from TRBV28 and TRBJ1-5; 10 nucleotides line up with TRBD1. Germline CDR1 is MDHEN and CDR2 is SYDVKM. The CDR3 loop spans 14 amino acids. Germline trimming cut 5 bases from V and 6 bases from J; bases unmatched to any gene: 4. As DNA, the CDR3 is TGTGCCAGCAGTCGGACAGGGGGAGCTCAGCCCCAGCATTTT. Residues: CASSRTGGAQPQHF.

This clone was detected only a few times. The CDR3 here is CAWATGLANEKLFF. The DNA for the CDR3 is TGTGCCTGGGCGACAGGGTTGGCTAATGAAAAACTGTTTTTT. This sequence joins TRBV30 and TRBJ1-4; TRBD1 matches at 7 bases. The length of the CDR3 is 14 residues. Germline V gene lookup returns CDR1 GTSNPN and CDR2 SVGIG (reference sequence). V lost 5 bases and J lost 3; bases outside the gene matches: 6.

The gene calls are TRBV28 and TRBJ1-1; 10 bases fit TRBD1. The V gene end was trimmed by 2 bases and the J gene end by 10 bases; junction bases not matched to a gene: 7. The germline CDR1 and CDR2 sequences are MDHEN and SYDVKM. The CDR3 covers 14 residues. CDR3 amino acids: CASSLMGQGTGAFF. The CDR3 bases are TGTGCCAGCAGTTTAATGGGACAGGGGACGGGAGCTTTCTTT.

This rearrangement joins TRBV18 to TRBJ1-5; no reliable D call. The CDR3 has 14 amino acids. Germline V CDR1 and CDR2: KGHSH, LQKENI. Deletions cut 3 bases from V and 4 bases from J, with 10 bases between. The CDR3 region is CASSPMQQNQPQHF. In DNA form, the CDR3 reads TGTGCCAGCTCACCCATGCAGCAAAATCAGCCCCAGCATTTT.

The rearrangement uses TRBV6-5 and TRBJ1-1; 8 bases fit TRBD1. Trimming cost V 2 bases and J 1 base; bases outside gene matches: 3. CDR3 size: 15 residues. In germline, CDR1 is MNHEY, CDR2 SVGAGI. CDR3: CASSYGTGRNTEAFF. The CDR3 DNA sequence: TGTGCCAGCAGTTACGGGACAGGTAGGAACACTGAAGCTTTCTTT.

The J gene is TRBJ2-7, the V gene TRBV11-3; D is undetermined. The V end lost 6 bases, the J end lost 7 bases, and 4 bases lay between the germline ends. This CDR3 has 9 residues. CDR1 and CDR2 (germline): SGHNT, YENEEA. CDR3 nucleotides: TGTGCCAGCAGGTATGAGCAGTACTTC. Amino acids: CASRYEQYF.

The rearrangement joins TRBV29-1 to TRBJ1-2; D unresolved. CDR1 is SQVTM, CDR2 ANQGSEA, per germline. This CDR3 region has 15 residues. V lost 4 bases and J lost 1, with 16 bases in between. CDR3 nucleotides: TGCAGCGTTGTTACGGACTGGAGTCGTAACTATGGCTACACCTTC. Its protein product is CSVVTDWSRNYGYTF.

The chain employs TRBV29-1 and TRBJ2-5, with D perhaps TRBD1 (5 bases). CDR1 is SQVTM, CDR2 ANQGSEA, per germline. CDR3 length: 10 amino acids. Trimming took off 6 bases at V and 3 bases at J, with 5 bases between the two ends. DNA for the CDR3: TGCAGCGTGACAGAAGAGACCCAGTACTTC. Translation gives CSVTEETQYF.

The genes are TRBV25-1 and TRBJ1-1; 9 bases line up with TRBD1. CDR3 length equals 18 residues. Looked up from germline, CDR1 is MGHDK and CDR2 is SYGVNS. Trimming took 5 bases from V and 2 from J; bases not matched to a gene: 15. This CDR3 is CASSRLTTGTGINTEAFF. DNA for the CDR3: TGTGCCAGCAGTCGTTTGACAACCGGGACAGGGATAAACACTGAAGCTTTCTTT.

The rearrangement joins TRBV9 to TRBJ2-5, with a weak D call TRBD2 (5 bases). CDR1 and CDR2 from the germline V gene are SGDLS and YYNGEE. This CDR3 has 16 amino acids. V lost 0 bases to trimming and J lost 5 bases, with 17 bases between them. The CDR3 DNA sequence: TGTGCCAGCAGCGTAGGGAGCGTTCCCCGAGGGGAGACCCAGTACTTC. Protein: CASSVGSVPRGETQYF.

The DNA for the CDR3 is TGTGCCAGCAGTTTCCCATCCTTGGCTAGCGGGAGAATCTACAATGAGCAGTTCTTC. As protein: CASSFPSLASGRIYNEQFF. J is TRBJ2-1 and V is TRBV28, with 10 bases lining up with TRBD2. From germline, CDR1 is MDHEN and CDR2 SYDVKM. The J segment lost 3 bases and the V segment lost 3 bases, leaving 14 bases of the junction unmatched. The CDR3 totals 19 residues. Full variable domain (outside the CDR3, taken from reference TRBV28 and TRBJ2-1): DVKVTQSSRYLVKRTGEKVFLECVQDMDHENMFWYRQDPGLGLRLIYFSYDVKMKEKGDIPEGYSVSREKKERFSLILESASTNQTSMYLCASSFPSLASGRIYNEQFFGPGTRLTVL.

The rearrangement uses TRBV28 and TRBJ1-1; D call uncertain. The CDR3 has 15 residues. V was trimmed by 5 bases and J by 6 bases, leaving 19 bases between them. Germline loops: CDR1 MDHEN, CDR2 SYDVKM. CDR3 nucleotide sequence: TGTGCCAGCAGTCCATCACGGTTAGTCGGGGCTGAAGCTTTCTTT. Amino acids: CASSPSRLVGAEAFF. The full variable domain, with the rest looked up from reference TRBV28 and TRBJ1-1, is DVKVTQSSRYLVKRTGEKVFLECVQDMDHENMFWYRQDPGLGLRLIYFSYDVKMKEKGDIPEGYSVSREKKERFSLILESASTNQTSMYLCASSPSRLVGAEAFFGQGTRLTVV.

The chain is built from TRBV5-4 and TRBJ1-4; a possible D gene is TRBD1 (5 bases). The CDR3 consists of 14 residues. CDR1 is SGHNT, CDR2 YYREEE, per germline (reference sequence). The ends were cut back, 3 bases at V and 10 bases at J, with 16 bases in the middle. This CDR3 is CASSSSGAGGKLFF. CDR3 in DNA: TGTGCCAGCAGCTCCTCCGGGGCCGGCGGAAAACTGTTTTTT.

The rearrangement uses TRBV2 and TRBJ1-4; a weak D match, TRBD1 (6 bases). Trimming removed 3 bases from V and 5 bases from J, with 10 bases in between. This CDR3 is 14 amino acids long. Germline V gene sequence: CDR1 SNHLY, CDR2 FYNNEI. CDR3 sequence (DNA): TGTGCCAGCAGTGAGGGACACCCGAATGAAAAACTGTTTTTT. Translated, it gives CASSEGHPNEKLFF.

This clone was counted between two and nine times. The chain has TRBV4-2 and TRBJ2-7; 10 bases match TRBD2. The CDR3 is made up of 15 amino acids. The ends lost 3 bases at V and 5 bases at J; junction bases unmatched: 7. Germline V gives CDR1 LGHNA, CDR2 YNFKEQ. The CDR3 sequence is CASSQTLAGPHEQYF. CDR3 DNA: TGTGCCAGCAGCCAGACACTAGCGGGACCCCACGAGCAGTACTTC.

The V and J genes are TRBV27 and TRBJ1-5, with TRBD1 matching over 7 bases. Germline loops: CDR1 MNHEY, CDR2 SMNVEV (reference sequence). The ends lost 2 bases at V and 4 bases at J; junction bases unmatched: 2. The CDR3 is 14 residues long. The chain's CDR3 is CASSLRDRNQPQHF. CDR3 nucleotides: TGTGCCAGCAGTTTACGGGACAGAAATCAGCCCCAGCATTTT.

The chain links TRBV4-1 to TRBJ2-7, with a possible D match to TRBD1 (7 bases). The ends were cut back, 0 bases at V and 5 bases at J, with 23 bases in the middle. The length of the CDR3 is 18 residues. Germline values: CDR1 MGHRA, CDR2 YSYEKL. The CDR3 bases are TGCGCCAGCAGCCAAGAGCTGCGTAGACAGGGAGCTAGCGACGAGCAGTACTTC. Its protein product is CASSQELRRQGASDEQYF.

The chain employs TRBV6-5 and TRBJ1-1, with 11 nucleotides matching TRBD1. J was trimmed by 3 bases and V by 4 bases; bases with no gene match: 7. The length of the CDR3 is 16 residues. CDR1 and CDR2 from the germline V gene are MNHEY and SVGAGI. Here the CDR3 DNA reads TGTGCCAGCAGTTCCCGGACAGGGGGCGGGGACACTGAAGCTTTCTTT. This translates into CASSSRTGGGDTEAFF.

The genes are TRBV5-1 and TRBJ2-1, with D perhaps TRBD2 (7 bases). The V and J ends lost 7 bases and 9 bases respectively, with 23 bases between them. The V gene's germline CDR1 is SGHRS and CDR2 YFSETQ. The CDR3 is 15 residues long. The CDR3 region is CASRRGAGLETEQFF. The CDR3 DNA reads TGCGCCAGCCGACGGGGGGCAGGCCTAGAGACTGAGCAGTTCTTC. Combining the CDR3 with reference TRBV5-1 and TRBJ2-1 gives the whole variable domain KAGVTQTPRYLIKTRGQQVTLSCSPISGHRSVSWYQQTPGQGLQFLFEYFSETQRNKGNFPGRFSGRQFSNSRSEMNVSTLELGDSALYLCASRRGAGLETEQFFGPGTRLTVL.

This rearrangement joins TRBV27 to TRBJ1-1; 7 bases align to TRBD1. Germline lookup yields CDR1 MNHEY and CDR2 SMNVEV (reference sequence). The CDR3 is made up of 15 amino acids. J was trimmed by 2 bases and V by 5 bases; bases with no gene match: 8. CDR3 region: CASSDTGVRNTEAFF. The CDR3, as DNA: TGTGCCAGCAGTGACACAGGGGTCAGAAACACTGAAGCTTTCTTT.

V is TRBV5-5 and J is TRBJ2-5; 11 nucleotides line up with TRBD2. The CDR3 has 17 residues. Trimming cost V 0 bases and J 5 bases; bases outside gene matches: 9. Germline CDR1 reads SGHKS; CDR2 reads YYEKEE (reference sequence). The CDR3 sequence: CASSLVATSGNGETQYF. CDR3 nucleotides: TGTGCCAGCAGCTTGGTGGCGACTAGCGGGAATGGGGAGACCCAGTACTTC.

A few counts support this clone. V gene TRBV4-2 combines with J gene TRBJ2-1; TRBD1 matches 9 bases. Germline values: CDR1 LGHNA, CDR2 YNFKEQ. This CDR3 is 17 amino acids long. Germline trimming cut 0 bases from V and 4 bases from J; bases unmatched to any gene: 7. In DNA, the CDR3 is TGTGCCAGCAGCCAAGACCCCTCGGACAGGGGTTACAATGAGCAGTTCTTC. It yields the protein CASSQDPSDRGYNEQFF.

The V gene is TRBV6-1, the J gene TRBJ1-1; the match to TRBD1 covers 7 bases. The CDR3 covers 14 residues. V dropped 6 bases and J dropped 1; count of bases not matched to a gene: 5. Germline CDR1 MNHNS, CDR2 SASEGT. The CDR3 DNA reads TGTGCCAGCAGGACCGGGACAGCGAACACTGAAGCTTTCTTT. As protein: CASRTGTANTEAFF.

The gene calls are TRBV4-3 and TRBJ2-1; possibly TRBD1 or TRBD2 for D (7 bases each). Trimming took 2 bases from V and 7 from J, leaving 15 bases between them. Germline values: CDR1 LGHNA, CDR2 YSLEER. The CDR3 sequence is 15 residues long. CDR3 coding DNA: TGCGCCAGCAGCCAAAGGCAGGGGGGGGATAATGAGCAGTTCTTC. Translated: CASSQRQGGDNEQFF.

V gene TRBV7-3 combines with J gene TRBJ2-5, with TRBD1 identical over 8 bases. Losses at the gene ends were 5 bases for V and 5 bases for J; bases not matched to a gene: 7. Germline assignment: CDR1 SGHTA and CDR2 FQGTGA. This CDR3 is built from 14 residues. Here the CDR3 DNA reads TGTGCCAGCAGCCGACAGGGGTCCGGCGAGACCCAGTACTTC. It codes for CASSRQGSGETQYF.

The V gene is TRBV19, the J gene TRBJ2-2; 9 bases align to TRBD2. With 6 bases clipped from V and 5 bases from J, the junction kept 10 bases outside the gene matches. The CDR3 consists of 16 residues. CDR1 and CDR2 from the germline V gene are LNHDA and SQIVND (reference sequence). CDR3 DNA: TGTGCCAGTAGAGGGGTAGCGGGAGCGAGGACCGGGGAGCTGTTTTTT. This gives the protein CASRGVAGARTGELFF.

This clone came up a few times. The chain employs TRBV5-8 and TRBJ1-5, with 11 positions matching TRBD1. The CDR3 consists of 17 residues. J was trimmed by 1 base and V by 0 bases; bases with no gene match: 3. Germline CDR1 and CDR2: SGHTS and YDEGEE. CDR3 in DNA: TGTGCCAGCAGCTTGGGGACAGGGGGCCTAAGCAATCAGCCCCAGCATTTT. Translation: CASSLGTGGLSNQPQHF.

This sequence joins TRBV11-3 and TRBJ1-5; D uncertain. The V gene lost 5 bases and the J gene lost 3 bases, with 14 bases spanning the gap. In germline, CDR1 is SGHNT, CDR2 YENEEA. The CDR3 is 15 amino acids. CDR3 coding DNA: TGTGCCAGCAGCCTAAGTTACGGGGTCAATCAGCCCCAGCATTTT. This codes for CASSLSYGVNQPQHF.

CDR3 sequence (DNA): TGTGCCAGCTCAACGGGACGGGGACAAGAGACCCAGTACTTC. Translating it yields CASSTGRGQETQYF. The chain links TRBV18 to TRBJ2-5; D may match TRBD1 or TRBD2 (5 bases each). Trimming left V 5 bases short and J 2 bases short, with 12 bases between. Germline CDR1 KGHSH, CDR2 LQKENI. The CDR3 has 14 residues.

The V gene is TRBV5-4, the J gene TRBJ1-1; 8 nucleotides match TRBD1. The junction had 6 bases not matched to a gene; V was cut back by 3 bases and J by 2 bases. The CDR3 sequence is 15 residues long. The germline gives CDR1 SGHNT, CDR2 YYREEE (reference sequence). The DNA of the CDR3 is TGTGCCAGCAGCTCTAAGACAGGGGCCAACACTGAAGCTTTCTTT. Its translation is CASSSKTGANTEAFF.

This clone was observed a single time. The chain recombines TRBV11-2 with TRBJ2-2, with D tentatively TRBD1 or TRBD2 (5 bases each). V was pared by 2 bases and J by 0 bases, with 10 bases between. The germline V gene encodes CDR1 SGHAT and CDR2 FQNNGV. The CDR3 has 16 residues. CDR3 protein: CASSLTRGPNTGELFF. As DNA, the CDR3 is TGTGCCAGCAGCTTAACGAGGGGACCGAACACCGGGGAGCTGTTTTTT.